The rows below give T cell receptor beta chains drawn from one sample of a study of siplizumab effects on memory and regulatory T cells. Method: immunoSEQ multiplex PCR; TCRdb's copy keeps in-frame clones and lacks some. The sample holds about 69,000 clones, about 90% seen once. Sequencing was carried out using Tregs sorted from blood. These receptors came from a human donor in good health. CDR3s include the opening cysteine and the closing phenylalanine or tryptophan. The order of the fields is V gene, clone size, J gene, CDR3 length, D gene, CDR3 DNA, CDR3 protein. The D gene is left open where the match is weak. Clone sizes are given selectively: once, few, many, or a class where the clone is expanded.

v_call: TRBV29-1; clone_size: NA; j_call: TRBJ2-7; cdr3_length: 13; d_call: TRBD2; cdr3_nt: TGCAGCGTTATGTCTAGCGGGACCTACGAGCAGTACTTC; cdr3_aa: CSVMSSGTYEQYF
v_call: TRBV29-1; clone_size: NA; j_call: TRBJ2-3; cdr3_length: 15; d_call: TRBD1; cdr3_nt: TGCAGCGTCCACCGGGACAGGGGTAACACAGATACGCAGTATTTT; cdr3_aa: CSVHRDRGNTDTQYF
v_call: TRBV27; clone_size: NA; j_call: TRBJ1-5; cdr3_length: 14; d_call: TRBD1; cdr3_nt: TGTGCCAGCAGCCAGACAGGGAGAGGTCAGCCCCAGCATTTT; cdr3_aa: CASSQTGRGQPQHF
v_call: TRBV19; clone_size: NA; j_call: TRBJ2-3; cdr3_length: 13; d_call: NA; cdr3_nt: TGTGCCAGTAGTATGGGTTTGAGGGATACGCAGTATTTT; cdr3_aa: CASSMGLRDTQYF
v_call: TRBV9; clone_size: NA; j_call: TRBJ2-3; cdr3_length: 13; d_call: NA; cdr3_nt: TGTGCCAGCAGCGCTTCTAGCACAGATACGCAGTATTTT; cdr3_aa: CASSASSTDTQYF
v_call: TRBV7-2; clone_size: NA; j_call: TRBJ2-7; cdr3_length: 15; d_call: NA; cdr3_nt: TGTGCCAGCAGCTTAGTAGGTCAGAGCAACTACGAGCAGTACTTC; cdr3_aa: CASSLVGQSNYEQYF
v_call: TRBV5-1; clone_size: once; j_call: TRBJ1-5; cdr3_length: 13; d_call: TRBD1; cdr3_nt: TGCGCCAGCAGCTTTCAGGGGGATCAGCCCCAGCATTTT; cdr3_aa: CASSFQGDQPQHF
v_call: TRBV27; clone_size: NA; j_call: TRBJ2-7; cdr3_length: 15; d_call: TRBD1; cdr3_nt: TGTGCCAGCAGTTCCTTCCGGGACAGGAGATACGAGCAGTACTTC; cdr3_aa: CASSSFRDRRYEQYF
v_call: TRBV6-6; clone_size: once; j_call: TRBJ1-2; cdr3_length: 16; d_call: NA; cdr3_nt: TGTGCCAGCAGCGCTCCGGACAGCGTAACTGACTATGGCTACACCTTC; cdr3_aa: CASSAPDSVTDYGYTF
v_call: TRBV20-1; clone_size: NA; j_call: TRBJ2-5; cdr3_length: 11; d_call: NA; cdr3_nt: TGCAGTGCGGAAGACCAAGAGACCCAGTACTTC; cdr3_aa: CSAEDQETQYF
v_call: TRBV6-1; clone_size: NA; j_call: TRBJ2-7; cdr3_length: 11; d_call: TRBD1; cdr3_nt: TGTGCCAGCAGGACAGGGGCCGAGCAGTACTTC; cdr3_aa: CASRTGAEQYF
v_call: TRBV4-1; clone_size: NA; j_call: TRBJ2-5; cdr3_length: 19; d_call: TRBD2; cdr3_nt: TGCGCCAGCAGCCAAGCCCGGACTAGCGGGAGGGGCCTTTTCGAGACCCAGTACTTC; cdr3_aa: CASSQARTSGRGLFETQYF
v_call: TRBV30; clone_size: once; j_call: TRBJ2-2; cdr3_length: 15; d_call: TRBD2; cdr3_nt: TGTGCCTGGAGTGTTAATCTAGCGGCCACCGGGGAGCTGTTTTTT; cdr3_aa: CAWSVNLAATGELFF
v_call: TRBV6-5; clone_size: NA; j_call: TRBJ2-1; cdr3_length: 14; d_call: NA; cdr3_nt: TGTGCCAGCAGTTACGGTCTAGAATACAATGAGCAGTTCTTC; cdr3_aa: CASSYGLEYNEQFF
v_call: TRBV19; clone_size: once; j_call: TRBJ2-3; cdr3_length: 15; d_call: TRBD2; cdr3_nt: TGTGCCAGTAGTACCAGCGGGAGAGGTACAGATACGCAGTATTTT; cdr3_aa: CASSTSGRGTDTQYF
v_call: TRBV30; clone_size: NA; j_call: TRBJ2-7; cdr3_length: 14; d_call: NA; cdr3_nt: TGTGCCTGGAGTGTATTTGTGGGGGGAGGCGAGCAGTACTTC; cdr3_aa: CAWSVFVGGGEQYF
v_call: TRBV6-5; clone_size: NA; j_call: TRBJ2-7; cdr3_length: 14; d_call: TRBD1; cdr3_nt: TGTGCCAGCAGACAACCTGGACAGGGTGGCGAGCAGTACTTC; cdr3_aa: CASRQPGQGGEQYF
v_call: TRBV5-1; clone_size: NA; j_call: TRBJ2-1; cdr3_length: 17; d_call: TRBD2; cdr3_nt: TGCGCCAGCAGCTTGGAACATGGCGGGAGCTCCTACAATGAGCAGTTCTTC; cdr3_aa: CASSLEHGGSSYNEQFF
v_call: TRBV28; clone_size: NA; j_call: TRBJ2-7; cdr3_length: 15; d_call: NA; cdr3_nt: TGTGCCAGCAGCTTTCCGGACAGCAGCTCCTACGAGCAGTACTTC; cdr3_aa: CASSFPDSSSYEQYF
v_call: TRBV6-1; clone_size: few; j_call: TRBJ1-4; cdr3_length: 14; d_call: NA; cdr3_nt: TGTGCCAGCAGTCAGGGGAATAATAATGAAAAACTGTTTTTT; cdr3_aa: CASSQGNNNEKLFF
v_call: TRBV14; clone_size: NA; j_call: TRBJ2-3; cdr3_length: 13; d_call: NA; cdr3_nt: TGTGCCAGCAGCCAAGGGCTCGTAGATACGCAGTATTTT; cdr3_aa: CASSQGLVDTQYF
v_call: TRBV28; clone_size: NA; j_call: TRBJ1-3; cdr3_length: 15; d_call: TRBD1; cdr3_nt: TGTGCCAGCAGTTTAACAGGGGCCTCTGGAAACACCATATATTTT; cdr3_aa: CASSLTGASGNTIYF
v_call: TRBV9; clone_size: NA; j_call: TRBJ2-1; cdr3_length: 14; d_call: TRBD2; cdr3_nt: TGTGCCAGCAGCGTGAGCGGGAGATCCGGGGAGCAGTTCTTC; cdr3_aa: CASSVSGRSGEQFF
v_call: TRBV7-6; clone_size: once; j_call: TRBJ2-5; cdr3_length: 11; d_call: NA; cdr3_nt: TGTGCCAGCAGCTTCGCAGAGACCCAGTACTTC; cdr3_aa: CASSFAETQYF
v_call: TRBV10-3; clone_size: NA; j_call: TRBJ1-1; cdr3_length: 14; d_call: TRBD1; cdr3_nt: TGTGCCATCAGCCCAACAGGGGGCTACACTGAAGCTTTCTTT; cdr3_aa: CAISPTGGYTEAFF
v_call: TRBV19; clone_size: NA; j_call: TRBJ2-3; cdr3_length: 14; d_call: NA; cdr3_nt: TGTGCCAGTAGTATGGGGCTAGCCTCAGATACGCAGTATTTT; cdr3_aa: CASSMGLASDTQYF
v_call: TRBV7-8; clone_size: NA; j_call: TRBJ2-4; cdr3_length: 18; d_call: NA; cdr3_nt: TGTGCCAGCAGCTTAGGGTACCAGGGCGGTGTGGCCAAAAACATTCAGTACTTC; cdr3_aa: CASSLGYQGGVAKNIQYF
v_call: TRBV7-2; clone_size: NA; j_call: TRBJ2-1; cdr3_length: 12; d_call: NA; cdr3_nt: TGTGCCAGCAGCTTAGACCACAATGAGCAGTTCTTC; cdr3_aa: CASSLDHNEQFF
v_call: TRBV6-1; clone_size: NA; j_call: TRBJ1-1; cdr3_length: 15; d_call: TRBD1; cdr3_nt: TGTGCCAGCAGTGAGGTACAGGGGGCGGTCGCTGAAGCTTTCTTT; cdr3_aa: CASSEVQGAVAEAFF
v_call: TRBV4-2; clone_size: NA; j_call: TRBJ2-2; cdr3_length: 15; d_call: TRBD2; cdr3_nt: TGTGCCAGCAGCCAAAATAGCGGGTACACCGGGGAGCTGTTTTTT; cdr3_aa: CASSQNSGYTGELFF
v_call: TRBV4-2; clone_size: NA; j_call: TRBJ2-7; cdr3_length: 17; d_call: TRBD2; cdr3_nt: TGTGCCAGCAGCCATCCTTCCGGGACTAGCGGAATGTACGAGCAGTACTTC; cdr3_aa: CASSHPSGTSGMYEQYF
v_call: TRBV18; clone_size: NA; j_call: TRBJ1-5; cdr3_length: 14; d_call: TRBD1; cdr3_nt: TGTGCCAGCTCATCGACAGGGAAAGAGCAGCCCCAGCATTTT; cdr3_aa: CASSSTGKEQPQHF
v_call: TRBV6-1; clone_size: NA; j_call: TRBJ2-5; cdr3_length: 13; d_call: TRBD1; cdr3_nt: TGTGCCAGCAGTGCAACAGGGGGGGAGACCCAGTACTTC; cdr3_aa: CASSATGGETQYF
v_call: TRBV5-1; clone_size: NA; j_call: TRBJ2-1; cdr3_length: 16; d_call: NA; cdr3_nt: TGCGCCAGCAGCTTGATAACGGGAGTGGCCTACAATGAGCAGTTCTTC; cdr3_aa: CASSLITGVAYNEQFF
v_call: TRBV5-1; clone_size: NA; j_call: TRBJ2-7; cdr3_length: 13; d_call: NA; cdr3_nt: TGCGCCAGCAGCCCAAATACAGGGTACGAGCAGTACTTC; cdr3_aa: CASSPNTGYEQYF
v_call: TRBV27; clone_size: NA; j_call: TRBJ1-2; cdr3_length: 14; d_call: NA; cdr3_nt: TGTGCCAGCAGTTTACGCTGGGACAACTATGGCTACACCTTC; cdr3_aa: CASSLRWDNYGYTF
v_call: TRBV27; clone_size: NA; j_call: TRBJ1-5; cdr3_length: 15; d_call: TRBD1; cdr3_nt: TGTGCCAGCAATCCTCAGGGGGTCTCCAATCAGCCCCAGCATTTT; cdr3_aa: CASNPQGVSNQPQHF
v_call: TRBV19; clone_size: NA; j_call: TRBJ2-1; cdr3_length: 14; d_call: NA; cdr3_nt: TGTGCCAGTAGTAACGCACTAACCTACAATGAGCAGTTCTTC; cdr3_aa: CASSNALTYNEQFF
v_call: TRBV9; clone_size: NA; j_call: TRBJ2-1; cdr3_length: 15; d_call: NA; cdr3_nt: TGTGCCAGCAGCGTGCAAGGGGCCGGATACAATGAGCAGTTCTTC; cdr3_aa: CASSVQGAGYNEQFF
v_call: TRBV10-3; clone_size: NA; j_call: TRBJ1-5; cdr3_length: 16; d_call: NA; cdr3_nt: TGTGCCATAAAGTCGGCCCTGGGGGGGGGCAATCAGCCCCAGCATTTT; cdr3_aa: CAIKSALGGGNQPQHF
v_call: TRBV5-1; clone_size: once; j_call: TRBJ2-2; cdr3_length: 14; d_call: NA; cdr3_nt: TGCGCCAGCAGCTTGTTAGGGTCCCCCGGGGAGCTGTTTTTT; cdr3_aa: CASSLLGSPGELFF
v_call: TRBV30; clone_size: NA; j_call: TRBJ2-1; cdr3_length: 14; d_call: NA; cdr3_nt: TGTGCCTGGAGTGCGGGTGGATGGGACAATGAGCAGTTCTTC; cdr3_aa: CAWSAGGWDNEQFF